This T cell receptor beta chain came from a study of PD-L1 blockade in urothelial cancer. Overall study context: Patients' histories included 0 to 3 prior chemotherapy regimens. Each blood sample yielded a median of about 150,000 T cells.

Findings and caveats of the study: Pretreatment TCR clonality in blood under the median foretold superior survival. Patients with durable benefit had greater blood expansion of tumor-associated TCR clones 3 weeks into treatment.

Comments on this clone: Its antigen is undetermined.

TCRdb keeps only in-frame clones here, not all; method: immunoSEQ multiplex PCR. There are about 43,000 clones in the sample; around nine tenths occur only once, and around 14% lies in the top ten. The source of this sequence is an older woman with urothelial cancer. The specimen was PBMCs, collected around atezolizumab (anti-PD-L1) treatment.

Here the CDR3 DNA reads TGCGCCAGCAGCCAAACGGTGGCGGGATACGGCTACACCTTC. Residues: CASSQTVAGYGYTF. This rearrangement joins TRBV4-3 to TRBJ1-2; D ambiguous. Germline loops: CDR1 LGHNA, CDR2 YSLEER. Trimming pared 2 bases from V and 8 bases from J, leaving 15 bases between. This CDR3 has 14 residues.